This record covers a single T cell receptor (beta chain). Sequencing was performed with immunoSEQ multiplex PCR; in TCRdb, only in-frame clones are kept and a portion is missing. The sample consists of more than 35,000 clones, over 80% of them appearing once. There are 13 residues in the CDR3. The germline CDR1 and CDR2 sequences are SSHAT and FNYEAQ (reference sequence). V was shortened by 3 bases and J by 6 bases, with 10 bases between the two germline ends. The data derive from a study of OX40 agonist ivuxolimab in advanced cancers. The sequence was obtained from an adult with an advanced solid tumor such as melanoma, head and neck, liver or kidney cancer. The rearrangement joins TRBV7-7 to TRBJ2-3; D not certain. Sample: CD4+ or CD8+ T cells sorted from blood, taken in a trial of the OX40 agonist ivuxolimab. For the CDR3, the DNA is TGTGCCAGCAGCTTGGGGTGGTCTGATACGCAGTATTTT. Residues: CASSLGWSDTQYF.